This is a list of T cell receptor beta chains from one sample in a study of blood T cells in healthy people across ages. MiXCR, applied by TCRdb to the 5' RACE reads, yields one record per CDR3 protein. The data contain 600,000 to 1,000,000 distinct CDR3 sequences, 20% to 30% of them seen just once; the ten biggest clones take up around 3.6%. These sequences were also reported in another study, on T cells of mothers and their children.

Sequencing was carried out using blood. The source of these receptors is a boy younger than 18 in good health. Both conserved end residues are part of each CDR3. A D gene is named only where the DNA matches it firmly. The size of a clone is reported for some rows only, either as once, few or many, or as a class for expanded clones.

V gene	D gene	J gene	clone size	CDR3 length	CDR3 DNA	CDR3 protein
TRBV29-1	NA	TRBJ2-3	NA	15	TGCAGCGTTGGGGGCAGTCGATCCCCGACAGATACGCAGTATTTT	CSVGGSRSPTDTQYF
TRBV7-2	TRBD2	TRBJ2-7	few	16	TGTGCCAGCAGTTTAATGGGGGGACTAGCGGGAGGCGAGCAGTACTTC	CASSLMGGLAGGEQYF
TRBV20-1	TRBD1	TRBJ1-2	few	10	TGCAGTGCGGACAGGGGAGGCTACACCTTC	CSADRGGYTF
TRBV7-8	TRBD2	TRBJ2-1	NA	17	TGTGCCAGCAGCTTCCACCCTACTAGCGGGGGGGTCGATGAGCAGTTCTTC	CASSFHPTSGGVDEQFF
TRBV27	TRBD2	TRBJ2-1	NA	17	TGTGCCAGCAGTTTCTTGGTCGGCGGACTAGCATGGAATGAGCAGTTCTTC	CASSFLVGGLAWNEQFF
TRBV5-1	NA	TRBJ2-6	few	15	TGCGCCAGCAGCTTGGTACCGGAAGAAGCCAACGTCCTGACTTTC	CASSLVPEEANVLTF
TRBV5-1	NA	TRBJ1-1	NA	13	TGCGCCAGCAGGCCCACAGAGAACACTGAAGCTTTCTTT	CASRPTENTEAFF
TRBV20-1	TRBD2	TRBJ2-5	once	16	TGCAGTGCTAGAGTGGCCGGGACTAGGAGGAGGGAGACCCAGTACTTC	CSARVAGTRRRETQYF
TRBV28	TRBD1	TRBJ1-1	NA	14	TGTGCCAGCAGTCTCAATTTACAGGGGACTGAAGCTTTCTTT	CASSLNLQGTEAFF
TRBV6-5	TRBD1	TRBJ2-3	NA	16	TGTGCCAGCAGTTACGGTTCGGGACAGGTGGCAGATACGCAGTATTTT	CASSYGSGQVADTQYF
TRBV29-1	TRBD1	TRBJ2-3	NA	13	TGCAGCGCCCGGACAGGGGCCCTGGGTACGCAGTATTTT	CSARTGALGTQYF
TRBV11-2	NA	TRBJ1-1	NA	13	TGTGCCAGCAGCTCCCTGGGCCTCCCGGTTGCTTTCTTT	CASSSLGLPVAFF
TRBV27	NA	TRBJ1-6	NA	14	TGTGCCAGCAGTTTTGGTGCTTATAATTCACCCCTCCACTTT	CASSFGAYNSPLHF
TRBV6-2/TRBV6-3	NA	TRBJ2-1	few	13	TGTGCCAGCAGGATGGACTCGGGCAATGAGCAGTTCTTC	CASRMDSGNEQFF
TRBV18	NA	TRBJ1-3	NA	16	TGTGCCAGCTCACCATTAGACAGCAACTCTGGAAACACCATATATTTT	CASSPLDSNSGNTIYF
TRBV4-3	NA	TRBJ1-5	few	14	TGCGCCAGCAGCCAGATCAGGGAGGGTCAGCCCCAGCATTTT	CASSQIREGQPQHF
TRBV20-1	NA	TRBJ2-1	NA	14	TGCAGTGCCCCTCTACTGCAGGGCAACAATGAGCAGTTCTTC	CSAPLLQGNNEQFF
TRBV28	TRBD1	TRBJ2-3	NA	16	TGTGCCAGCAGTTCCCCAGGGGGCGCTTTTTTAGATACGCAGTATTTT	CASSSPGGAFLDTQYF
TRBV15	NA	TRBJ1-5	few	16	TGTGCCACCAGCAGAACGATCACTGGGACCTGGGTGCCCCAGCATTTT	CATSRTITGTWVPQHF
TRBV28	NA	TRBJ1-1	NA	15	TGTGCCAGCAGGCCTTCAGGGGCGTCGAACACTGAAGCTTTCTTT	CASRPSGASNTEAFF
TRBV21-1	NA	TRBJ2-7	few	16	TGTGCCAGCAGCAAAGTCACCGGGACAGGGACATACGAGCAGTACTTC	CASSKVTGTGTYEQYF
TRBV28	NA	TRBJ1-3	few	17	TGTGCCAGCAGTTATGGAGCCTCCGGCACGTCAGGAAACACCATATATTTT	CASSYGASGTSGNTIYF
TRBV5-1	NA	TRBJ2-5	many	13	TGCGCCAGCAGCTTCCAGGGCGAAGAGACCCAGTACTTC	CASSFQGEETQYF
TRBV4-1	TRBD1	TRBJ2-4	few	16	TGCGCCAGCAGCCAAACCTTAGGGGGCGCGATAAACATTCAGTACTTC	CASSQTLGGAINIQYF
TRBV20-1	NA	TRBJ1-2	NA	12	TGCAGTGCTGCACGGCCCGGGGAGGGCTACACCTTC	CSAARPGEGYTF
TRBV11-2	NA	TRBJ2-1	NA	17	TGTGCCAGCAGCTTAGTGGCTGGACTAACGGACTACAATGAGCAGTTCTTC	CASSLVAGLTDYNEQFF